Listed below are T cell receptor beta chains from one sample, sequenced in a study of blood T cell repertoires in COVID-19. TCRdb's table, derived via immunoSEQ multiplex PCR, lists solely in-frame clones and lacks some. The data contain roughly 200,000 clones, 82% of them seen just once; the ten biggest clones take up more than 4.5%. Material: PBMCs or T cells enriched from blood (not recorded which). The receptors come from an older woman with acute COVID-19. Both conserved end residues are part of each CDR3. A D gene is named only where the DNA matches it firmly. Not every row has a clone size; where given, it reads once, few, many or a size class.

J gene: TRBJ1-4
D gene: TRBD1
clone size: .
V gene: TRBV6-5
CDR3 DNA: TGTGCCAGCAGTTACTCGAGTGGGACAGAGTATGAAAAACTGTTTTTT
CDR3 protein: CASSYSSGTEYEKLFF

J gene: TRBJ1-6
D gene: .
clone size: .
V gene: TRBV28
CDR3 DNA: TGTGCCAGCGGCAGGGCGAGTTCACCCCTCCACTTT
CDR3 protein: CASGRASSPLHF

J gene: TRBJ2-2
D gene: .
clone size: .
V gene: TRBV5-4
CDR3 DNA: TGTGCCAGCAACTCTAAATGGGGGGATTTCGCCGGGGAGCTGTTTTTT
CDR3 protein: CASNSKWGDFAGELFF

J gene: TRBJ1-3
D gene: .
clone size: .
V gene: TRBV19
CDR3 DNA: TGTGCCAGTAGTATAGACGGGGGCTCTGGAAACACCATATATTTT
CDR3 protein: CASSIDGGSGNTIYF

J gene: TRBJ2-5
D gene: TRBD1
clone size: .
V gene: TRBV5-1
CDR3 DNA: TGCGCCAGCAGCCTCGGGACAGAGCAAGAGACCCAGTACTTC
CDR3 protein: CASSLGTEQETQYF

J gene: TRBJ2-1
D gene: .
clone size: .
V gene: TRBV7-2
CDR3 DNA: TGTGCCAGCAGCCAAGGGGTTCCTGATGAGCAGTTCTTC
CDR3 protein: CASSQGVPDEQFF

J gene: TRBJ2-1
D gene: .
clone size: .
V gene: TRBV5-5
CDR3 DNA: TGTGCCAGCAGCTTCTGGAGTAAGAGGAATGAGCAGTTCTTC
CDR3 protein: CASSFWSKRNEQFF

J gene: TRBJ2-5
D gene: .
clone size: .
V gene: TRBV5-4
CDR3 DNA: TGTGCCAGCAGCGCTCCCGGGACTCCCCAAGAGACCCAGTACTTC
CDR3 protein: CASSAPGTPQETQYF

J gene: TRBJ1-5
D gene: .
clone size: .
V gene: TRBV7-2
CDR3 DNA: TGTGCCAGCAGCTTGGACATTTATCAGCCCCAGCATTTT
CDR3 protein: CASSLDIYQPQHF

J gene: TRBJ2-5
D gene: TRBD1
clone size: few
V gene: TRBV24-1
CDR3 DNA: TGTGCCACCAGCGACAGGGGGCTGCCAGAGACCCAGTACTTC
CDR3 protein: CATSDRGLPETQYF

J gene: TRBJ2-5
D gene: .
clone size: .
V gene: TRBV15
CDR3 DNA: TGTGCCACCAGCCCTCGCGGCGAATTCCAAGAGACCCAGTACTTC
CDR3 protein: CATSPRGEFQETQYF

J gene: TRBJ1-1
D gene: .
clone size: .
V gene: TRBV7-2
CDR3 DNA: TGTGCCAGCAGCTTTGAACCCCGAAGCTTGGGCGGGGTTGAAGCTTTCTTT
CDR3 protein: CASSFEPRSLGGVEAFF

J gene: TRBJ1-1
D gene: TRBD1
clone size: .
V gene: TRBV4-3
CDR3 DNA: TGCGCCAGCAGCCAAGCGTTGAGGGGACAGGGTGATACTGAAGCTTTCTTT
CDR3 protein: CASSQALRGQGDTEAFF

J gene: TRBJ2-5
D gene: .
clone size: .
V gene: TRBV3-1/TRBV3-2
CDR3 DNA: TGTGCCAGCAGCCAGTCTTCGGACAGCTCCGGGACCCAGTACTTC
CDR3 protein: CASSQSSDSSGTQYF

J gene: TRBJ2-7
D gene: .
clone size: .
V gene: TRBV7-6
CDR3 DNA: TGTGCCAGCAGCTCGATGACAGAGTCCTACGAGCAGTACTTC
CDR3 protein: CASSSMTESYEQYF

J gene: TRBJ2-5
D gene: TRBD1
clone size: .
V gene: TRBV28
CDR3 DNA: TGTGCCAGCAGTCTCTACCCCGGGACAGCAGAGACCCAGTACTTC
CDR3 protein: CASSLYPGTAETQYF

J gene: TRBJ2-3
D gene: TRBD1
clone size: .
V gene: TRBV5-4
CDR3 DNA: TGTGCCAGCAGCACCGACAGGGGGCGCCTAGATACGCAGTATTTT
CDR3 protein: CASSTDRGRLDTQYF

J gene: TRBJ1-2
D gene: TRBD1
clone size: .
V gene: TRBV5-1
CDR3 DNA: TGCGCCAGCAGCCCACCCCGACAGGGTATCGGTGGCTACACCTTC
CDR3 protein: CASSPPRQGIGGYTF

J gene: TRBJ2-1
D gene: TRBD2
clone size: .
V gene: TRBV18
CDR3 DNA: TGTGCCAGCTCACCTAGCGGGAGGAATGAGCAGTTCTTC
CDR3 protein: CASSPSGRNEQFF

J gene: TRBJ2-3
D gene: .
clone size: .
V gene: TRBV2
CDR3 DNA: TGTGCCAGCATCGGCGGGGCTAGCACAGATACGCAGTATTTT
CDR3 protein: CASIGGASTDTQYF

J gene: TRBJ1-3
D gene: .
clone size: once
V gene: TRBV6-5
CDR3 DNA: TGTGCCAGCAGTACTAATGGACAGTCCGGAAACACCATATATTTT
CDR3 protein: CASSTNGQSGNTIYF

J gene: TRBJ2-7
D gene: .
clone size: .
V gene: TRBV5-1
CDR3 DNA: TGCGCCAGCAGCTTGGGGCAGTCCTACGAGCAGTACTTC
CDR3 protein: CASSLGQSYEQYF

J gene: TRBJ2-3
D gene: .
clone size: .
V gene: TRBV9
CDR3 DNA: TGTGCCAGCACCTTAGGGGGAAAAGCGGAAGATACGCAGTATTTT
CDR3 protein: CASTLGGKAEDTQYF

J gene: TRBJ2-5
D gene: TRBD1
clone size: .
V gene: TRBV24-1
CDR3 DNA: TGTGCCACCAGCCACCGGGACAGGGGACCAGAGACCCAGTACTTC
CDR3 protein: CATSHRDRGPETQYF

J gene: TRBJ2-6
D gene: .
clone size: .
V gene: TRBV19
CDR3 DNA: TGTGCCAGTAGTTTCGACAGCGCTCCTGGGGCCAACGTCCTGACTTTC
CDR3 protein: CASSFDSAPGANVLTF

J gene: TRBJ1-2
D gene: TRBD1
clone size: .
V gene: TRBV28
CDR3 DNA: TGTGCCAGCAGTTTTGTCTTTCTAGGGACAGTTGATGGCTACACCTTC
CDR3 protein: CASSFVFLGTVDGYTF

J gene: TRBJ1-3
D gene: .
clone size: .
V gene: TRBV2
CDR3 DNA: TGTGCCAGCAGTGACCCCACCCTTTTTGCGAACACCATATATTTT
CDR3 protein: CASSDPTLFANTIYF

J gene: TRBJ1-4
D gene: .
clone size: .
V gene: TRBV10-3
CDR3 DNA: TGTGCCATCAGAAAGTCAACAGGGATGGATGAAAAACTGTTTTTT
CDR3 protein: CAIRKSTGMDEKLFF

J gene: TRBJ1-1
D gene: .
clone size: .
V gene: TRBV30
CDR3 DNA: TGTGCCTGGAGTGGCAGGGTTTATTCAGTGAGTGAAGCTTTCTTT
CDR3 protein: CAWSGRVYSVSEAFF

J gene: TRBJ1-1
D gene: .
clone size: .
V gene: TRBV11-2
CDR3 DNA: TGTGCCAGCAGCTCTCTCTTAGGGGGGGCGAATGTCATGAACACTGAAGCTTTCTTT
CDR3 protein: CASSSLLGGANVMNTEAFF

J gene: TRBJ2-3
D gene: .
clone size: few
V gene: TRBV29-1
CDR3 DNA: TGCAGCGTCGAAACGGTCGGGTTACAGGCAGATACGCAGTATTTT
CDR3 protein: CSVETVGLQADTQYF

J gene: TRBJ2-2
D gene: .
clone size: few
V gene: TRBV19
CDR3 DNA: TGTGCCACCCAGATTACCCCCGGGGAGCTGTTTTTT
CDR3 protein: CATQITPGELFF

J gene: TRBJ1-1
D gene: .
clone size: .
V gene: TRBV4-2
CDR3 DNA: TGTGCCAGCAGCCCGCGGGGGGGGATTGGCACTGAAGCTTTCTTT
CDR3 protein: CASSPRGGIGTEAFF

J gene: TRBJ1-2
D gene: .
clone size: .
V gene: TRBV21-1
CDR3 DNA: TGTGCCAGCAGCCAGAGGGAGGGGACCCCCCGCTCCTATGGCTACACCTTC
CDR3 protein: CASSQREGTPRSYGYTF

J gene: TRBJ2-1
D gene: .
clone size: .
V gene: TRBV4-3
CDR3 DNA: TGCGCCAGCAGCCAACCGCGGGAAGCCTACAATGAGCAGTTCTTC
CDR3 protein: CASSQPREAYNEQFF

J gene: TRBJ2-1
D gene: TRBD2
clone size: .
V gene: TRBV15
CDR3 DNA: TGTGCCACCAGCAGAGTTGGGTCCCCGGGACTAGCTCTTGAGCAGTTCTTC
CDR3 protein: CATSRVGSPGLALEQFF

J gene: TRBJ1-1
D gene: .
clone size: .
V gene: TRBV21-1
CDR3 DNA: TGTGCCAGCAGCAAAGGGCGGGGTATTGTGAACACTGAAGCTTTCTTT
CDR3 protein: CASSKGRGIVNTEAFF

J gene: TRBJ1-1
D gene: TRBD1
clone size: .
V gene: TRBV19
CDR3 DNA: TGTGCCAGCAACTTCAGGGGGCGCATCACTGAAGCTTTCTTT
CDR3 protein: CASNFRGRITEAFF

J gene: TRBJ1-2
D gene: .
clone size: .
V gene: TRBV5-1
CDR3 DNA: TGCGCCAGCAGCTTGGAGGACAGTTATGGCTACACCTTC
CDR3 protein: CASSLEDSYGYTF

J gene: TRBJ2-1
D gene: .
clone size: .
V gene: TRBV4-2
CDR3 DNA: TGTGCCAGCAGCCAAGAATGGGGCCTTGTGAATGAGCAGTTCTTC
CDR3 protein: CASSQEWGLVNEQFF

J gene: TRBJ1-2
D gene: .
clone size: .
V gene: TRBV6-2/TRBV6-3
CDR3 DNA: TGTGCCAGCAGTTACTCAAATTGGCAGGGAGGAGGGAACTATGGCTACACCTTC
CDR3 protein: CASSYSNWQGGGNYGYTF

J gene: TRBJ2-3
D gene: TRBD2
clone size: .
V gene: TRBV18
CDR3 DNA: TGTGCCAGCTCCCTAGGACTAGCGGAGATTACAGATACGCAGTATTTT
CDR3 protein: CASSLGLAEITDTQYF

J gene: TRBJ2-3
D gene: TRBD2
clone size: .
V gene: TRBV10-2
CDR3 DNA: TGCGCCAGCACCAGGACTAGCGGGGAGCTCACAGATACGCAGTATTTT
CDR3 protein: CASTRTSGELTDTQYF

J gene: TRBJ2-7
D gene: TRBD2
clone size: .
V gene: TRBV9
CDR3 DNA: TGTGCCAGCAGCGTAGGAGCGGGAGGGCCCGAGCAGTACTTC
CDR3 protein: CASSVGAGGPEQYF

J gene: TRBJ2-3
D gene: .
clone size: .
V gene: TRBV4-3
CDR3 DNA: TGCGCCAGCAGCCAACGGATAATAGGGAGCGCGGCGCAGTATTTT
CDR3 protein: CASSQRIIGSAAQYF

J gene: TRBJ1-5
D gene: .
clone size: .
V gene: TRBV7-2
CDR3 DNA: TGTGCCAGCAGCTTATATCAGTCATCCAATCAGCCCCAGCATTTT
CDR3 protein: CASSLYQSSNQPQHF

J gene: TRBJ2-1
D gene: TRBD2
clone size: .
V gene: TRBV10-3
CDR3 DNA: TGTGCCATCAGTGAGTCGAGTTTCGGCGGGAGAAATGAGCAGTTCTTC
CDR3 protein: CAISESSFGGRNEQFF

J gene: TRBJ1-4
D gene: TRBD1
clone size: .
V gene: TRBV4-3
CDR3 DNA: TGCGCCAGCAGCCAAGATTACATGCTAGGCAGGGGGAATGAAAAACTGTTTTTT
CDR3 protein: CASSQDYMLGRGNEKLFF

J gene: TRBJ2-5
D gene: .
clone size: .
V gene: TRBV30
CDR3 DNA: TGTGCCTGGCGGCGGGACCCGACAGTATCGGAGACCCAGTACTTC
CDR3 protein: CAWRRDPTVSETQYF

J gene: TRBJ2-2
D gene: .
clone size: .
V gene: TRBV7-2
CDR3 DNA: TGTGCCAGCAGCTCCTCTCGGAGGACCGGGGAGCTGTTTTTT
CDR3 protein: CASSSSRRTGELFF

J gene: TRBJ2-1
D gene: TRBD2
clone size: .
V gene: TRBV30
CDR3 DNA: TGTGCCTGGACCGGACTAGCGAGCAATGAGCAGTTCTTC
CDR3 protein: CAWTGLASNEQFF

J gene: TRBJ2-2
D gene: .
clone size: .
V gene: TRBV12-3/TRBV12-4
CDR3 DNA: TGTGCCAGCAGTTTAGCGCCTGGCGAGCTGTTTTTT
CDR3 protein: CASSLAPGELFF

J gene: TRBJ2-7
D gene: TRBD2
clone size: once
V gene: TRBV4-2
CDR3 DNA: TGTGCCAGCAGCCAAGGGTCCAGCGGGGGCTACGAGCAGTACTTC
CDR3 protein: CASSQGSSGGYEQYF

J gene: TRBJ2-1
D gene: TRBD1
clone size: .
V gene: TRBV28
CDR3 DNA: TGTGCCAGCAGTTTAGGGGGACAGGGGAGGAGGGATGAGCAGTTCTTC
CDR3 protein: CASSLGGQGRRDEQFF

J gene: TRBJ1-2
D gene: .
clone size: .
V gene: TRBV2
CDR3 DNA: TGTGCCAGCAGCGACGCGGCGGCATTGGGTGGCTACACCTTC
CDR3 protein: CASSDAAALGGYTF